This T cell receptor (beta chain) emerged from a study of blood T cell repertoires in COVID-19 (TCRdb year 2020). Study-wide context: Samples from collaborators originated in the United States, Italy and Spain and spanned both the acute and convalescent phases of COVID-19. The repertoires were released in a freely available public database intended as a resource for research on the immune response to SARS-CoV-2. The samples were drawn from two sources: the first 160 participants of the ongoing ImmuneRACE study, and 1,000 to 1,500 subjects contributed by 6 global collaborators. The material from the prospective study consisted of cDNA or gDNA derived from T cells, B-cell-depleted T cells, or PBMCs. Where available, HLA class I and class II types were obtained from metadata supplied by the sample provider rather than from assay-based typing. Subjects who had been exposed to COVID-19, were actively infected with it, or had recovered from it provided the deeply sampled blood TCRbeta repertoires that made up the dataset. Sample metadata almost always included a de-identified subject ID, COVID-19 status, age in years and sex. General conclusions and limits of the study: Clinical and demographic metadata were provided uncurated, with the amount varying by source and participant.

TCRbeta CDR3 regions were amplified from genomic DNA using the immunoSEQ Assay, a bias-controlled multiplex PCR. Processing in the source paper ran as follows. The number of nucleated cells in each sample was estimated from the amplification of reference gene primers within the assay. To quantify the absolute abundance of each unique TCRbeta CDR3 rearrangement, sequence reads were collapsed and filtered. Productive Simpson clonality was computed per sample as the square root of Simpson's diversity index over productive rearrangements. TCRdb retrieved this table from immuneACCESS and kept in-frame rearrangements only. Not all clones are present; in checked studies, unresolved V genes account for under half, and no reason is known for the remainder. V, J and clone size derive from that table, while D and trimming were established from the DNA sequence. This sample has approximately 100,000 clones in its table, and around four fifths of those were observed once. About 12% of the sample is taken by the ten largest.

V drops 4 bases and J drops 3 bases, leaving 18 bases in between. There are 16 amino acids in the CDR3, from cysteine to phenylalanine inclusive. The CDR3 DNA has 48 bases and is translated from base 1. CDR1 and CDR2 (LNHDA, SQIVND) derive from the germline V gene (reference sequence). A single count supports this clone. Its cognate antigen has yet to be identified. Base quality data are lacking; no much larger clone is found one base away. Collaborating institutions collected whole blood in K2EDTA tubes following their own protocols. For TCRbeta analysis, collaborator samples were shipped as frozen whole blood, as isolated PBMCs, or as DNA extracted from either sample type.

The chain joins TRBV19 to TRBJ1-1; TRBD1 is perhaps the D gene, given 5 matching bases. Sequencing was carried out using peripheral blood. This sequence was found in a human donor in a cohort sampled during active COVID-19. The CDR3 region: CASSTPLGGAYTEAFF. The nucleotides read TGTGCCAGTAGTACGCCCCTGGGAGGGGCTTACACTGAAGCTTTCTTT. This CDR3, with the reference TRBV19 and TRBJ1-1 proteins standing in past its ends, gives the full variable domain DGGITQSPKYLFRKEGQNVTLSCEQNLNHDAMYWYRQDPGQGLRLIYYSQIVNDFQKGDIAEGYSVSREKKESFPLTVTSAQKNPTAFYLCASSTPLGGAYTEAFFGQGTRLTVV.